The 25 T cell receptor beta chains below were found in one sample sequenced in a study of long-term antiretroviral therapy in people with HIV. The assay used was immunoSEQ (version v3.0), run at survey level. The table came from immunoSEQ multiplex PCR; TCRdb's copy has only in-frame clones and leaves some out. This sample carries tens of thousands of clones, 81% of them seen once, and the ten largest clones take around 12%. This material consisted of unsorted PBMCs, taken 0.1 years before starting antiretroviral therapy. These receptors all come from a man aged 40-50 years with HIV.

This chain connects TRBV2 to TRBJ1-5; 9 nucleotides align to TRBD1. Germline CDR1 SNHLY, CDR2 FYNNEI. V gave up 7 bases and J gave up 1 base; unmatched junction bases: 5. The CDR3 covers 15 residues. The CDR3 nucleotides are TGTGCCAGCAAGGGACAGGGACCGAGCAATCAGCCCCAGCATTTT. Its translation: CASKGQGPSNQPQHF.

This clone occurred a few times. V usage is TRBV28 and J usage is TRBJ1-2; D call uncertain. The length of the CDR3 is 11 residues. Germline CDR1 is MDHEN and CDR2 is SYDVKM. Trimming stripped 3 bases from V and 4 bases from J, with 3 bases between. The CDR3 DNA follows: TGTGCCAGCAGTTTCATCTATGGCTACACCTTC. Protein product: CASSFIYGYTF.

The rearrangement joins TRBV4-2 to TRBJ1-2, with D uncertain. Germline CDR1 reads LGHNA; CDR2 reads YNFKEQ. Between the trimmed V and J ends, which lost 7 bases and 5 bases, there was a span of 14 bases. The CDR3 covers 13 residues. DNA of the CDR3: TGTGCCAGCACCACTGGAGGATGGTATGGCTACACCTTC. As protein: CASTTGGWYGYTF.

Here the CDR3 DNA reads TGCGCCACGTCTGACTGGAGGTTGGCCCCAAATTCACCCCTCCACTTT. It translates to CATSDWRLAPNSPLHF. The chain couples TRBV4-1 to TRBJ1-6; D call uncertain. V dropped 10 bases and J dropped 7 bases, with 23 bases sitting between them. CDR1 MGHRA and CDR2 YSYEKL come from the germline V gene. The CDR3 is 16 amino acids.

The chain links TRBV7-2 to TRBJ1-2, with D uncertain. The CDR3 has 15 residues. Trimming removed 5 bases from V and 4 bases from J, with 17 bases in between. In germline, CDR1 is SGHTA, CDR2 FQGNSA. For the CDR3, the DNA is TGTGCCAGCAGCCGCGATCTCAGTCGGTCCTATGGCTACACCTTC. Translation: CASSRDLSRSYGYTF.

The gene calls are TRBV5-1 and TRBJ2-5; D may correspond to TRBD1 or TRBD2 (5 bases each). Trimming removed 3 bases at V and 3 bases at J, with 12 bases between. Germline V gene lookup returns CDR1 SGHRS and CDR2 YFSETQ. This CDR3 region has 14 residues. The CDR3 DNA sequence: TGCGCCAGCAGCTCGGGCCTGGGGGAAGAGACCCAGTACTTC. Translating gives CASSSGLGEETQYF.

V is TRBV28 and J is TRBJ2-5; no firm D call. CDR1 MDHEN and CDR2 SYDVKM come from the germline V gene. The CDR3 runs 12 residues. V lost 1 base to trimming and J lost 5 bases, with 5 bases between them. In nucleotides, the CDR3 is TGTGCCAGCAGTTTATACGCGGAGACCCAGTACTTC. It yields the protein CASSLYAETQYF. Full variable domain (missing parts from reference TRBV28 and TRBJ2-5): DVKVTQSSRYLVKRTGEKVFLECVQDMDHENMFWYRQDPGLGLRLIYFSYDVKMKEKGDIPEGYSVSREKKERFSLILESASTNQTSMYLCASSLYAETQYFGPGTRLLVL.

The chain links TRBV5-1 to TRBJ2-7; no firm D call. Germline CDR1 is SGHRS and CDR2 is YFSETQ. The CDR3 loop spans 14 amino acids. V lost 1 base and J lost 0, with 8 bases in between. The CDR3 sequence: CASSLPGVSYEQYF. In DNA form, the CDR3 reads TGCGCCAGCAGCTTGCCCGGAGTCTCCTACGAGCAGTACTTC.

This sequence joins TRBV6-1 and TRBJ2-5; 8 bases fit TRBD1. The CDR3 contains 14 residues. Germline V lookup: CDR1 MNHNS, CDR2 SASEGT. Losses at the gene ends were 1 base for V and 4 bases for J; bases not matched to a gene: 2. The DNA for the CDR3 is TGTGCCAGCAGTGAAGAAACAGGGGGAGAGACCCAGTACTTC. Translating it yields CASSEETGGETQYF.

The chain carries TRBV30 and TRBJ2-7; TRBD2 matches 8 bases. The germline gives CDR1 GTSNPN, CDR2 SVGIG (reference sequence). This CDR3 comprises 14 residues. Unmatched junction bases numbered 3, after V lost 0 bases and J lost 2 bases. The CDR3 nucleotides read TGTGCCTGGAGTGTCGGGGGGGTGGCCTACGAGCAGTACTTC. Its protein product is CAWSVGGVAYEQYF.

The chain employs TRBV7-9 and TRBJ1-6; 7 bases align to TRBD1. V gave up 5 bases and J gave up 7 bases; unmatched junction bases: 8. Per germline, CDR1 SEHNR and CDR2 FQNEAQ (reference sequence). This CDR3 contains 15 residues. The CDR3 sequence is CASSGLTGQNSPLHF. The CDR3 region has the DNA TGTGCCAGCAGCGGACTAACGGGACAGAATTCACCCCTCCACTTT.

Worth noting for this clone: The conserved phenylalanine or tryptophan is not found at the CDR3 terminus, so this likely reflects a read error. Because the CDR3's place on the DNA is in doubt, the DNA is left out and the CDR3 is given as listed by TCRdb. This chain joins TRBV30 and TRBJ1-2; the DNA was not used to check the table's D call, TRBD1. The germline V gene has CDR1 GTSNPN and CDR2 SVGIG (reference sequence). The length of the CDR3 is 12 amino acids, counting both ends. This chain's CDR3 is CAWSPTPGTGRL.

The genes are TRBV19 and TRBJ2-2; 8 bases map to TRBD2. The CDR3 consists of 15 residues. Trimming cost V 9 bases and J 3 bases; bases outside gene matches: 9. CDR1 is LNHDA, CDR2 SQIVND, per germline (reference sequence). CDR3 in DNA: TGTGCCAGCCGCTTATCACTAGCGGACACCGGGGAGCTGTTTTTT. Its protein is CASRLSLADTGELFF.

The chain couples TRBV28 to TRBJ2-7; 9 bases match TRBD1. The CDR3 consists of 16 residues. Germline CDR1 MDHEN, CDR2 SYDVKM. V trimming: 5 bases; J trimming: 5 bases; junction bases outside the gene matches: 13. The CDR3 reads CASSPHLGQGSDEQYF. CDR3 DNA sequence: TGTGCCAGCAGTCCCCACTTGGGACAGGGATCTGACGAGCAGTACTTC.

This clone was detected only once. The V call is TRBV19, the J call TRBJ2-1, with 10 nucleotides matching TRBD2. V was clipped by 1 base and J by 5 bases; unmatched bases: 2. CDR3 length: 15 residues. In germline, CDR1 is LNHDA, CDR2 SQIVND (reference sequence). CDR3 sequence: CASSIGAGGDNEQFF. CDR3 nucleotide sequence: TGTGCCAGTAGTATAGGAGCGGGGGGGGACAATGAGCAGTTCTTC.

V usage is TRBV9 and J usage is TRBJ1-3; no clear D gene. Germline loops: CDR1 SGDLS, CDR2 YYNGEE. The CDR3 has 13 amino acids. Trimming took 7 bases from V and 2 from J, leaving 10 bases between them. In DNA form, the CDR3 reads TGTGCCAGCTCGCGGCCCCCTGGAAACACCATATATTTT. Protein: CASSRPPGNTIYF.

The chain uses TRBV7-9 and TRBJ2-5, with D possibly matching TRBD1 (6 bases). V was clipped by 1 base and J by 5 bases, with 14 bases between them. CDR1 and CDR2 (germline): SEHNR, FQNEAQ (reference sequence). The CDR3 is 15 residues long. In DNA, the CDR3 is TGTGCCAGCAGCTTAGTCTCAGGGGCTTATGAGACCCAGTACTTC. The encoded protein is CASSLVSGAYETQYF.

The chain links TRBV5-1 to TRBJ2-3; D possibly matches TRBD1 or TRBD2 (5 bases each). With 3 bases removed from V and 6 bases from J, the gap between germline ends came to 8 bases. The germline V gene has CDR1 SGHRS and CDR2 YFSETQ. CDR3 length: 12 amino acids. The CDR3 region is CASSSWGDTQYF. As DNA, the CDR3 is TGCGCCAGCAGCTCCTGGGGGGATACGCAGTATTTT.

The V call is TRBV7-9, the J call TRBJ1-4; the D gene is possibly TRBD1 (5 bases). CDR3 length: 13 amino acids. Germline lookup yields CDR1 SEHNR and CDR2 FQNEAQ (reference sequence). V was trimmed by 5 bases and J by 4 bases, leaving 8 bases between them. The CDR3 sequence is CASSPTVNEKLFF. CDR3 bases: TGTGCCAGCAGCCCGACAGTTAATGAAAAACTGTTTTTT.

The chain carries TRBV7-9 and TRBJ2-7; TRBD2 matches 9 bases. V trimming: 5 bases; J trimming: 3 bases; junction bases outside the gene matches: 5. The germline V gene has CDR1 SEHNR and CDR2 FQNEAQ (reference sequence). This CDR3 is built from 14 residues. In nucleotides, the CDR3 is TGTGCCAGCAGCGTTAGCGGGAGTGACTACGAGCAGTACTTC. It encodes CASSVSGSDYEQYF.

The rearrangement uses TRBV2 and TRBJ1-5; D is unresolved. The CDR3 is made up of 13 amino acids. CDR1 and CDR2 from the germline V gene are SNHLY and FYNNEI. V lost 7 bases and J lost 7, with 14 bases in between. The CDR3: CASTTGSGQPQHF. The CDR3 DNA is TGTGCCAGCACCACGGGGTCGGGGCAGCCCCAGCATTTT.

The chain joins TRBV7-9 to TRBJ2-2; D gene ambiguous. The germline gives CDR1 SEHNR, CDR2 FQNEAQ (reference sequence). This CDR3 spans 16 amino acids. Trimming removed 7 bases from V and 1 base from J, with 16 bases in between. CDR3 amino acids: CASTERGVGNTGELFF. CDR3 sequence (DNA): TGTGCCAGCACGGAGCGAGGAGTGGGGAACACCGGGGAGCTGTTTTTT.

The rearrangement uses TRBV27 and TRBJ1-2; weak D call: TRBD1 (6 bases). This CDR3 is 14 amino acids long. The germline CDR1 and CDR2 sequences are MNHEY and SMNVEV (reference sequence). Trimming took 4 bases from V and 6 from J, leaving 15 bases between them. CDR3 in amino acids: CASSSYTGRNGYTF. The CDR3 DNA reads as TGTGCCAGCAGTTCCTACACAGGGAGGAATGGCTACACCTTC.

The V gene is TRBV12-2, the J gene TRBJ2-7; the table assigns TRBD2, which was not confirmed against the DNA. TRBV12-2 corresponds to a pseudogene. The CDR3 has 15 amino acids. DNA for the CDR3: TGTGCAAGTCTCCCATATCCACTAGTCAGACACGAGCAGTACTTC. The encoded protein is CASLPYPLVRHEQYF.

V usage is TRBV10-1 and J usage is TRBJ2-5, with a possible D match to TRBD2 (6 bases). V dropped 2 bases and J dropped 0 bases, with 19 bases sitting between them. CDR3 length: 18 amino acids. The germline V gene encodes CDR1 WNHNN and CDR2 SYGVQD (reference sequence). The CDR3: CASSEVVRSSEYQETQYF. Written as DNA, the CDR3 is TGCGCCAGCAGTGAGGTCGTGCGGTCTAGCGAGTACCAAGAGACCCAGTACTTC.